The rows below give T cell receptor beta chains drawn from one sample of a study of spatial heterogeneity in lung cancer. TCRdb reprocessed the 5' RACE reads via MiXCR and lists one record per CDR3 protein. Of 2,500 to 3,500 distinct CDR3 sequences in the sample, approximately 11% were seen once. Sample: lung tumor tissue, taken at surgery. These TCRs come from a male donor with early-stage non-small cell lung cancer. The CDR3 runs from the conserved cysteine through the conserved F or W. The order of the fields is J gene, V gene, D gene, clone size, CDR3 protein, CDR3 DNA. A D gene is named only where the DNA matches it firmly. Some rows mark clone size as missing; the rest say once, few, many or name a class of expanded clone.

TRBJ2-7	TRBV29-1	TRBD1	medium-sized	CSVTGGSHYEQYF	TGCAGCGTTACAGGGGGCTCTCATTACGAGCAGTACTTC
TRBJ2-6	TRBV2	TRBD1	medium-sized	CASRKQGAGANVLTF	TGTGCCAGCAGGAAACAGGGGGCTGGGGCCAACGTCCTGACTTTC
TRBJ2-3	TRBV7-9	TRBD2	medium-sized	CASSPLTSSDTQYF	TGTGCCAGCAGCCCGTTGACTAGCTCAGATACGCAGTATTTT
TRBJ2-7	TRBV28	TRBD2	medium-sized	CASSLYSGSYEQYF	TGTGCCAGCAGTTTATATAGCGGGTCCTACGAGCAGTACTTC
TRBJ1-6	TRBV28	NA	medium-sized	CASSLVSPYNSPLHF	TGTGCCAGCAGTTTAGTGAGCCCCTATAATTCACCCCTCCACTTT
TRBJ2-3	TRBV30	NA	medium-sized	CAWSLGGTDTQYF	TGTGCCTGGAGTTTGGGAGGCACAGATACGCAGTATTTT
TRBJ2-5	TRBV28	NA	medium-sized	CASRAQGSPETQYF	TGTGCCAGCCGGGCCCAGGGATCCCCAGAGACCCAGTACTTC
TRBJ1-3	TRBV3-1	NA	medium-sized	CASSQDRSDGNTIYF	TGTGCCAGCAGCCAAGACAGGTCGGACGGAAACACCATATATTTT
TRBJ2-7	TRBV28	NA	medium-sized	CASSPTSPYEQYF	TGTGCCAGCAGTCCCACTAGCCCCTACGAGCAGTACTTC
TRBJ2-6	TRBV20-1	NA	medium-sized	CSARDAGVGANVLTF	TGCAGTGCTAGAGATGCAGGGGTTGGGGCCAACGTCCTGACTTTC
TRBJ2-7	TRBV5-1	TRBD1	NA	CASSPRDRGGEQYF	TGCGCCAGCAGCCCCCGGGACAGGGGGGGCGAGCAGTACTTC
TRBJ2-5	TRBV27	NA	medium-sized	CASSQRDHHQETQYF	TGTGCCAGCAGTCAAAGGGACCACCACCAAGAGACCCAGTACTTC
TRBJ2-3	TRBV28	NA	medium-sized	CASGRGRGTDTQYF	TGTGCCAGCGGTCGTGGCAGGGGAACAGATACGCAGTATTTT
TRBJ1-2	TRBV28	TRBD1	medium-sized	CASSFSAGGVGNYGYTF	TGTGCCAGCAGTTTCTCGGCAGGGGGCGTGGGTAACTATGGCTACACCTTC
TRBJ1-1	TRBV6-2/TRBV6-3	NA	medium-sized	CASREGSGNTEAFF	TGTGCCAGCCGCGAAGGTTCGGGGAACACTGAAGCTTTCTTT
TRBJ1-2	TRBV19	NA	medium-sized	CASSARARAGYTF	TGTGCCAGTAGTGCAAGGGCTCGGGCTGGCTACACCTTC
TRBJ2-5	TRBV20-1	TRBD2	NA	CSAPTSGGETQYF	TGCAGTGCCCCGACTAGCGGGGGTGAGACCCAGTACTTC
TRBJ2-3	TRBV7-8	NA	medium-sized	CASSPTGLPPADTQYF	TGTGCCAGCAGCCCAACCGGACTACCACCGGCAGATACGCAGTATTTT
TRBJ2-3	TRBV20-1	NA	medium-sized	CSARDVGSDTQYF	TGCAGTGCTAGAGACGTGGGGTCAGATACGCAGTATTTT
TRBJ2-2	TRBV7-8	TRBD2	medium-sized	CASSSGVGREGGGELFF	TGTGCCAGCAGCTCCGGAGTCGGGCGGGAGGGAGGCGGGGAGCTGTTTTTT
TRBJ2-7	TRBV20-1	TRBD2	NA	CSARTSGNSYEQYF	TGCAGTGCACGGACTAGCGGGAACTCCTACGAGCAGTACTTC
TRBJ2-5	TRBV21-1	NA	medium-sized	CASSNREETQYF	TGTGCCAGCAGCAACAGGGAAGAGACCCAGTACTTC
TRBJ2-7	TRBV27	NA	medium-sized	CASSLPGGEQYF	TGTGCCAGCAGTTTGCCAGGGGGGGAGCAGTACTTC
TRBJ2-7	TRBV6-5	NA	NA	CASSYSLGETYEQYF	TGTGCCAGCAGTTACTCTCTGGGAGAGACCTACGAGCAGTACTTC
TRBJ1-2	TRBV2	TRBD1	medium-sized	CASSRDSNYGYTF	TGTGCCAGCAGCAGGGACAGTAACTATGGCTACACCTTC
TRBJ2-7	TRBV6-5	NA	medium-sized	CASSEQVVSSYEQYF	TGTGCCAGCAGTGAGCAGGTGGTAAGCTCCTACGAGCAGTACTTC
TRBJ2-3	TRBV4-2	NA	medium-sized	CASSQVLRDTQYF	TGTGCCAGCAGCCAAGTTTTACGAGATACGCAGTATTTT
TRBJ1-4	TRBV7-2	NA	medium-sized	CASSFTGTTNEKLFF	TGTGCCAGCAGCTTCACAGGGACAACTAATGAAAAACTGTTTTTT
TRBJ2-2	TRBV19	NA	NA	CASSMARVGAGGELFF	TGTGCCAGTAGTATGGCCAGGGTCGGAGCCGGCGGGGAGCTGTTTTTT
TRBJ2-1	TRBV4-2	NA	large	CASSQPQGLNEQFF	TGTGCCAGCAGCCAACCACAGGGTCTGAATGAGCAGTTCTTC
TRBJ1-2	TRBV19	NA	medium-sized	CASSRARDYGYTF	TGTGCCAGTAGCCGGGCCAGGGACTATGGCTACACCTTC
TRBJ1-1	TRBV7-6	TRBD1	medium-sized	CASSRQGAAEAFF	TGTGCCAGCAGCCGACAGGGGGCGGCTGAAGCTTTCTTT
TRBJ2-7	TRBV6-2/TRBV6-3	NA	medium-sized	CASRKPEVIYEQYF	TGTGCCAGTCGGAAGCCGGAGGTAATCTACGAGCAGTACTTC
TRBJ2-7	TRBV27	TRBD1	medium-sized	CASSQLGQVASEQYF	TGTGCCAGCAGCCAGCTCGGACAGGTCGCCAGTGAGCAGTACTTC
TRBJ1-5	TRBV27	NA	medium-sized	CASSFTLNQPQHF	TGTGCCAGCAGTTTCACACTTAATCAGCCCCAGCATTTT
TRBJ2-2	TRBV7-2	TRBD2	medium-sized	CASSPRGGVGTGELFF	TGTGCCAGCAGCCCGAGGGGAGGGGTCGGCACCGGGGAGCTGTTTTTT
TRBJ2-5	TRBV4-3	NA	medium-sized	CASSQSIQETQYF	TGCGCCAGCAGCCAGTCAATACAAGAGACCCAGTACTTC
TRBJ2-1	TRBV20-1	NA	medium-sized	CSAHYRVDEQFF	TGCAGTGCCCATTACAGGGTTGATGAGCAGTTCTTC
TRBJ2-7	TRBV7-6	NA	medium-sized	CASSSRDLREQYF	TGTGCCAGCAGCTCCCGGGACTTGAGGGAGCAGTACTTC
TRBJ2-1	TRBV18	TRBD2	large	CASSGEGSSYNEQFF	TGTGCCAGCTCAGGGGAGGGGAGCTCCTACAATGAGCAGTTCTTC
TRBJ1-4	TRBV12-3/TRBV12-4	NA	NA	CASSPHQGLDEKLFF	TGTGCCAGCAGTCCCCATCAGGGATTGGATGAAAAACTGTTTTTT
TRBJ2-2	TRBV20-1	TRBD2	medium-sized	CSAPVSGRWTGELFF	TGCAGTGCCCCCGTAAGCGGGAGGTGGACCGGGGAGCTGTTTTTT
TRBJ2-4	TRBV30	TRBD1	medium-sized	CAWSVKSSGTGGFTRNIQYF	TGTGCCTGGAGTGTAAAAAGCTCCGGGACAGGGGGGTTTACAAGAAACATTCAGTACTTC
TRBJ1-3	TRBV6-5	TRBD1	large	CASSYSRTGDGTIYF	TGTGCCAGCAGTTACTCTAGGACAGGGGACGGCACCATATATTTT
TRBJ2-3	TRBV7-9	TRBD2	medium-sized	CASSRRTSGATDTQYF	TGTGCCAGCAGCCGACGGACTAGCGGGGCCACAGATACGCAGTATTTT
TRBJ2-7	TRBV11-2	NA	many	CASSRAGGVGYEQYF	TGTGCCAGCAGCCGAGCGGGCGGGGTTGGGTACGAGCAGTACTTC
TRBJ1-2	TRBV30	NA	large	CAWSVRQGNYGYTF	TGTGCCTGGAGTGTTCGTCAGGGAAACTATGGCTACACCTTC
TRBJ1-1	TRBV6-6	NA	medium-sized	CASSYMVWNTEAFF	TGTGCCAGCAGTTATATGGTGTGGAACACTGAAGCTTTCTTT
TRBJ2-3	TRBV7-2	NA	large	CASSRVSDTQYF	TGTGCCAGCAGCCGTGTGTCGGATACGCAGTATTTT
TRBJ1-1	TRBV5-4	NA	medium-sized	CASSLVGEGNTEAFF	TGTGCCAGCAGCTTGGTGGGGGAAGGGAACACTGAAGCTTTCTTT
TRBJ2-3	TRBV28	NA	many	CASSLFDGTDTQYF	TGTGCCAGCAGTTTATTTGACGGCACAGATACGCAGTATTTT
TRBJ2-7	TRBV28	NA	many	CASSKFYEQYF	TGTGCCAGCAGTAAGTTCTACGAGCAGTACTTC
TRBJ1-5	TRBV12-3/TRBV12-4	NA	medium-sized	CASREGMNQPQHF	TGTGCCAGCAGGGAGGGAATGAATCAGCCCCAGCATTTT
TRBJ1-1	TRBV29-1	NA	many	CSVVSGRGVRTEAFF	TGCAGCGTTGTTTCGGGTCGCGGGGTGAGGACTGAAGCTTTCTTT